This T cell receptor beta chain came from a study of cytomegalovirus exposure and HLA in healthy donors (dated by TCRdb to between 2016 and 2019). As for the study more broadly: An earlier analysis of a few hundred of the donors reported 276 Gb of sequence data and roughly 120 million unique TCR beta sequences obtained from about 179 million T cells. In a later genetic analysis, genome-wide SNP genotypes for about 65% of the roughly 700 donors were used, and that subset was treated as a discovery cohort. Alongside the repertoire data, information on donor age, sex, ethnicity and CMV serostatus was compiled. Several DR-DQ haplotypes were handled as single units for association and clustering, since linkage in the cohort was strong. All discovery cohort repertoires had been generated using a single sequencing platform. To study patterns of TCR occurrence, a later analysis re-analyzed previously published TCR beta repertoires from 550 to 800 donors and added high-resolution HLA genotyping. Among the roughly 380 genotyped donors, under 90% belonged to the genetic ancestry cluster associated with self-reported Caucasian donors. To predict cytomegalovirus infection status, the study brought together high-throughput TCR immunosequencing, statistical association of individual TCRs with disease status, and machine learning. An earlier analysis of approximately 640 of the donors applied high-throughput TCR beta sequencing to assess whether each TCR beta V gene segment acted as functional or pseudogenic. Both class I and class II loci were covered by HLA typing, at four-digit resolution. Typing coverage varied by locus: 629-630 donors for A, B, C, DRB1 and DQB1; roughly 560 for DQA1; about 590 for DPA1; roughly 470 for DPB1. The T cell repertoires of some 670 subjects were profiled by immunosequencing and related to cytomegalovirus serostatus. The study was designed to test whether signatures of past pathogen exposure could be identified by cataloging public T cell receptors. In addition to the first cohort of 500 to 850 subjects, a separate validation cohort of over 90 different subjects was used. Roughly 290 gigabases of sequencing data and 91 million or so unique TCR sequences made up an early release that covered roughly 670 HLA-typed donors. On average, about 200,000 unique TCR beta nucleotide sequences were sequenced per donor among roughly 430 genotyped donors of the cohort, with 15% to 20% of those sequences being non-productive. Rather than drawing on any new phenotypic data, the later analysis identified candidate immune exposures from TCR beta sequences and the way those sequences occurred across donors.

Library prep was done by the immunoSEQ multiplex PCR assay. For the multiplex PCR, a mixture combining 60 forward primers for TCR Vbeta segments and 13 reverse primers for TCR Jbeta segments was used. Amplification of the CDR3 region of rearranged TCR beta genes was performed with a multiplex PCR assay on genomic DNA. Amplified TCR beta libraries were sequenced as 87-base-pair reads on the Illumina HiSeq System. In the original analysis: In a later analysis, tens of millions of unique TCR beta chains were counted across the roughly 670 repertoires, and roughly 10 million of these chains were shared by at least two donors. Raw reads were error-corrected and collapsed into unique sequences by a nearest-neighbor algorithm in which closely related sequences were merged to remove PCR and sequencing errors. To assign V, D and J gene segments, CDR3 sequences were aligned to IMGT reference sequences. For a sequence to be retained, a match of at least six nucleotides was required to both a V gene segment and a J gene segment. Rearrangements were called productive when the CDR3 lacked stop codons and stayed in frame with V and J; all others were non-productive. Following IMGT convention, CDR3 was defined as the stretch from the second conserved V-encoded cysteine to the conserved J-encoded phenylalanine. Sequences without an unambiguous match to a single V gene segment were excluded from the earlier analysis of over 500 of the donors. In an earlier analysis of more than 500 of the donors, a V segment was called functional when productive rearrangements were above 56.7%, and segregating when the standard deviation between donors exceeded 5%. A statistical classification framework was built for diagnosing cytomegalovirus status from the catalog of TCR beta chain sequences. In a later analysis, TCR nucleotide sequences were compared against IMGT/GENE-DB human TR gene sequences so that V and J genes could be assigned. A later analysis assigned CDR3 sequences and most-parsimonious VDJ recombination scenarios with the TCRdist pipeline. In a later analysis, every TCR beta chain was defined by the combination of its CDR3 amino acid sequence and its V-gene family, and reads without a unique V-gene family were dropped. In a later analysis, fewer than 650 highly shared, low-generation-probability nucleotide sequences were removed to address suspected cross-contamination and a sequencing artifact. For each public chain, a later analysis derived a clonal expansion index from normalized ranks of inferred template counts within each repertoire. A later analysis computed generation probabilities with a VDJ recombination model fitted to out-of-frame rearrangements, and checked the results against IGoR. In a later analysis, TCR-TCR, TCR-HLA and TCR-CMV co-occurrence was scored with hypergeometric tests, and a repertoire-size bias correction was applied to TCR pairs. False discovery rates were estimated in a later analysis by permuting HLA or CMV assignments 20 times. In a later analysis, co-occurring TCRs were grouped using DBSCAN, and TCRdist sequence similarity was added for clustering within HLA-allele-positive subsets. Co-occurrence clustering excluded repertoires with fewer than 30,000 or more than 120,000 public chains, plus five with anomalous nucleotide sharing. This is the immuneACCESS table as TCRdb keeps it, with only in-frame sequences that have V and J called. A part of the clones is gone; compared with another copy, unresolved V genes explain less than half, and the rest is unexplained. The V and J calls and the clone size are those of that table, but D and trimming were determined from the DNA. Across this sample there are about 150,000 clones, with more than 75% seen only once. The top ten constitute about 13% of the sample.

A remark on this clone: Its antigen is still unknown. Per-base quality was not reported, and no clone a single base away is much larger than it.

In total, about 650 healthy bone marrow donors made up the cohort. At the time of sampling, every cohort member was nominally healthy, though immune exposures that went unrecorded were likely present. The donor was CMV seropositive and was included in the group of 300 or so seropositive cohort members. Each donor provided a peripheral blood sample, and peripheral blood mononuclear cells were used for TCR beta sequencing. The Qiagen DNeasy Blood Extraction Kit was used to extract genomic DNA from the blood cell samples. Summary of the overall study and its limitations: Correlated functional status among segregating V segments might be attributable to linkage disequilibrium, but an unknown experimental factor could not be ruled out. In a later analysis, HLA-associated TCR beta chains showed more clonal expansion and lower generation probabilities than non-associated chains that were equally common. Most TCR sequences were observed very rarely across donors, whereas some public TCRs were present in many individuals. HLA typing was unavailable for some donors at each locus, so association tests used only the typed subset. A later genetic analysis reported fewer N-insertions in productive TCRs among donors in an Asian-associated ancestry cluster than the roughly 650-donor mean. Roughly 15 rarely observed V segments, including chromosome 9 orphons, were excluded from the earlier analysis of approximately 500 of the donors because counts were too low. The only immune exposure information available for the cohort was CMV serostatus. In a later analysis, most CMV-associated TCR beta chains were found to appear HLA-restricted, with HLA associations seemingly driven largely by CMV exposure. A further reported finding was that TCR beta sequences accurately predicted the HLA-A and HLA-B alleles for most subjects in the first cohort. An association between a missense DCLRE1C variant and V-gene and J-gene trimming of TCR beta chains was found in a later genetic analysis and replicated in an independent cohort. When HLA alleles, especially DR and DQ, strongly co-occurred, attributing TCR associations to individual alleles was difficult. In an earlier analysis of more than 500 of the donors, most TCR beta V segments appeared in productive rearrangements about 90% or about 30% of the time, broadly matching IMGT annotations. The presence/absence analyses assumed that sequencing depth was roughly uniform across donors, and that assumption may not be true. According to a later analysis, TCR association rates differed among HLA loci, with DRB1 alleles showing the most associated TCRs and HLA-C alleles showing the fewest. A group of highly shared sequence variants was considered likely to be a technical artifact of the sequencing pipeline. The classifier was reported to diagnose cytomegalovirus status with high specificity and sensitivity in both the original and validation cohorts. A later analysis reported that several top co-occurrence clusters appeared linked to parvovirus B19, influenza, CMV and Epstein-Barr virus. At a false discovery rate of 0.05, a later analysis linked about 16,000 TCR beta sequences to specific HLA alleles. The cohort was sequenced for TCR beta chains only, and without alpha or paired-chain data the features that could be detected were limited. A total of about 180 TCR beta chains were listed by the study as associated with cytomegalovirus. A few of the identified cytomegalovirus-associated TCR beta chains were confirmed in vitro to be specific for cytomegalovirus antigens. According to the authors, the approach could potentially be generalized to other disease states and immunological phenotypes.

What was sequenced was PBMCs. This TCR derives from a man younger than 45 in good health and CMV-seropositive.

The CDR3 protein is CAWIPGDTQYF. The bases are TGTGCCTGGATTCCCGGAGATACGCAGTATTTT. The rearrangement joined TRBV30 to TRBJ2-3; confidence is insufficient to name the D gene. CDR1 and CDR2 are read off the germline V gene (reference sequence) as GTSNPN and SVGIG. Trimming removed 4 bases from V and 5 bases from J, leaving 7 bases between the germline ends. Inclusive of the bounding cysteine and phenylalanine, the CDR3 is 11 residues long. The kept DNA is CDR3 alone, 33 bases in frame from the first base.